This T cell receptor (beta chain) was documented in a study of CD8+CD57+ T cells in acquired aplastic anemia. Background on the study: Average DNA yield from sorted CD4+ and CD8+ cells was about 3 ug. Study-wide results and limits: There were approximately 27 CD8+ CDR3 sequences that occurred in both patients and controls.

By flow cytometry, patients selected for sequencing had shown an expansion of CD8+CD57+ cells. This clonotype came up a few times. Its antigen is not known. The CDR3 is 15 amino acids. The germline CDR1 and CDR2 sequences are SGHVS and FQNEAQ. Trimming pared 5 bases from V and 7 bases from J, leaving 20 bases between. It was genomic DNA that served as the template for profiling TCR beta VDJ and CDR3. In TCRdb, the reads were re-called with MiXCR into one record per CDR3 protein. The data hold about 150,000 distinct CDR3 sequences, with less than 60% observed a single time. This chain joins TRBV7-8 and TRBJ1-2; the D gene is possibly TRBD1 (6 bases). The source material was sorted CD4+, CD8+, or CD8+CD57+ T cells (not recorded which) from PBMCs. The clonotype was recovered from a human donor with aplastic anemia. CDR3 loop: CASSPPGAGTSGYTF. The CDR3 DNA sequence: TGTGCCAGCAGCCCCCCGGGGGCAGGGACAAGTGGCTACACCTTC.